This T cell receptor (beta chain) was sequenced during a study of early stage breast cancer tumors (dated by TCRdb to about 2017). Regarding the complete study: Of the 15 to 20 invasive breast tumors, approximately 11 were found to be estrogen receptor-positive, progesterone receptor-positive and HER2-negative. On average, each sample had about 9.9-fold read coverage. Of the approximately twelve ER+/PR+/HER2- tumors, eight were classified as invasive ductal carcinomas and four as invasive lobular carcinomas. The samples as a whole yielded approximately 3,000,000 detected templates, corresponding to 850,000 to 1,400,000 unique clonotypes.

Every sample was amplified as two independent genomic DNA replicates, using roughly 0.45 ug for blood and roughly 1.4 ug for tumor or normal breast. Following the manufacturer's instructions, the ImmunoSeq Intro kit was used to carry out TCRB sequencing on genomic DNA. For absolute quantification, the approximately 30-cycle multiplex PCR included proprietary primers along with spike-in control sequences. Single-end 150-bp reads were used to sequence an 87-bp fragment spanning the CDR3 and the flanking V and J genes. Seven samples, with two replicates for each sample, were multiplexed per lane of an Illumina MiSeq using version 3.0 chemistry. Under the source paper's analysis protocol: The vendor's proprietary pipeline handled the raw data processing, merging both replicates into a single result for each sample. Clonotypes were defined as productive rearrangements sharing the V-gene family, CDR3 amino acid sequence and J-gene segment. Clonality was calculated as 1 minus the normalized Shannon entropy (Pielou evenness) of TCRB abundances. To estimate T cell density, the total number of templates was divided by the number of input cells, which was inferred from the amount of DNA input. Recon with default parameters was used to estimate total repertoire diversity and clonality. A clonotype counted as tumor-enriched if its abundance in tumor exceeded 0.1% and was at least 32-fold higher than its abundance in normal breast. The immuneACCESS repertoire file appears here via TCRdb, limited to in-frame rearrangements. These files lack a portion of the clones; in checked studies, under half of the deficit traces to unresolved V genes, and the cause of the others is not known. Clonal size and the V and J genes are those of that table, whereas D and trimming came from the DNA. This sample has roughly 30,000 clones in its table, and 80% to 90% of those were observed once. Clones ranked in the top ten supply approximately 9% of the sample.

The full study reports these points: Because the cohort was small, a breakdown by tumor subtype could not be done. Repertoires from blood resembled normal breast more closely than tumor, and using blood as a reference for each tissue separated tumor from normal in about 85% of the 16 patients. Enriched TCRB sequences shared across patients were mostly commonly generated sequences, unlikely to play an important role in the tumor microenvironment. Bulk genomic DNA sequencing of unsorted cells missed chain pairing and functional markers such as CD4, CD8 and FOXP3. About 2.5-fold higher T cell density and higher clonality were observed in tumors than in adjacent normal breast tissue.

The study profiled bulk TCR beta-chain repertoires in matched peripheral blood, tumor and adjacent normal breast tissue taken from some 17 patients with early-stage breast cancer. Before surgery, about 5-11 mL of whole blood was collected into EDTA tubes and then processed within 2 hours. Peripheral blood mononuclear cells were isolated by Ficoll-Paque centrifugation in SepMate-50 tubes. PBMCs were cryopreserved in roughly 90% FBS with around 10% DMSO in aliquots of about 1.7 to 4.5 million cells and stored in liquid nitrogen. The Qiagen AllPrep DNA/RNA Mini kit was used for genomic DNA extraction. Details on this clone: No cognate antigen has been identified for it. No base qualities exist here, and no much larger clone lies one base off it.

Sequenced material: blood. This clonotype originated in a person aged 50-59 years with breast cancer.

The CDR3 amino acid sequence is: CASSLGNSGGAGDTQYF. The nucleotide sequence is given as TGCGCCAGCAGCTTGGGTAATAGCGGGGGGGCTGGAGATACGCAGTATTTT. The rearrangement joined TRBV5-1 to TRBJ2-3, with 11 junctional bases fitting TRBD2. Measured from the cysteine to the phenylalanine, the CDR3 is 17 residues long. The retained sequence is limited to the CDR3, 51 bases, with the frame set at the first base. Trimming accounts for 0 bases at V and 5 bases at J, while the number of junction bases matched to no gene is 8. The germline V gene specifies SGHRS as CDR1 and YFSETQ as CDR2.